This record covers a single T cell receptor beta chain. Its antigen is unknown. The record has no base qualities; no much larger clone is one base away. The immunoSEQ Assay, a bias-controlled multiplex PCR, was used to amplify TCRbeta CDR3 regions from genomic DNA. The paper's data handling went like this. The number of nucleated cells in each sample was estimated by amplification of reference gene primers within the assay. To quantify the absolute abundance of each unique TCRbeta CDR3 rearrangement, sequence reads were collapsed and filtered. For each sample, productive Simpson clonality was calculated by taking the square root of Simpson's diversity index across productive rearrangements. TCRdb retrieved this table from immuneACCESS and kept in-frame rearrangements only. Not all clones are present; in checked studies, unresolved V genes account for under half, and no reason is known for the remainder. That table gives V, J and clone size, and the DNA gave D and trimming. The sample table holds about 98,000 clones, of which about four fifths were seen once. Just under 4.5% of the sample is held by the ten biggest clonotypes.

The entry originates in a study of blood T cell repertoires in COVID-19 (dated by TCRdb to about 2020). In terms of the full investigation: Samples covering the acute and convalescent phases of COVID-19 were provided by collaborators in the United States, Italy and Spain. The prospective study material was composed of cDNA or gDNA derived from T cells, B-cell-depleted T cells, or PBMCs. The dataset comprised deeply sampled blood TCRbeta repertoires from subjects exposed to, actively infected with, or recovered from COVID-19. The repertoires were released in a freely available public database intended as a resource for research on the immune response to SARS-CoV-2. The samples were drawn from two sources: the first 160 participants of the ongoing ImmuneRACE study, and 1,000 to 1,500 subjects contributed by 6 global collaborators. Nearly every sample came with metadata listing a de-identified subject ID, COVID-19 status, age in years and sex. Where available, HLA class I and class II types were obtained from metadata supplied by the sample provider rather than from assay-based typing.

On the study overall, not on this receptor specifically: The quantity of clinical and demographic metadata differed by source and by participant and was supplied without curation.

According to the germline V gene, CDR1 reads SGHTA and CDR2 reads FQGNSA. V gives up 4 bases and J gives up 1 base, and the segment between their germline ends measures 14 bases. From the cysteine up to the phenylalanine, the CDR3 has a length of 15 residues. Of the read, only the CDR3 DNA is kept; its 45 bases are in frame from base 1. Collaborating institutions collected whole blood in K2EDTA tubes following their own protocols. For TCRbeta analysis, collaborators shipped samples as frozen whole blood, isolated PBMCs, or DNA extracted from either of those sample types. This chain is built from TRBV7-2 and TRBJ2-7; the D gene is possibly TRBD1, with 5 bases matching. The TCR was taken from a human donor in a cohort sampled during active COVID-19. Sequenced: peripheral blood. The DNA sequence reads TGTGCCAGCAGCTCCTATACAGGAACATCCTACGAGCAGTACTTC. This gives the protein CASSSYTGTSYEQYF. The full variable domain, with segments outside the CDR3 supplied by the reference TRBV7-2 and TRBJ2-7 proteins, appears as GAGVSQSPSNKVTEKGKDVELRCDPISGHTALYWYRQSLGQGLEFLIYFQGNSAPDKSGLPSDRFSAERTGGSVSTLTIQRTQQEDSAVYLCASSSYTGTSYEQYFGPGTRLTVT.